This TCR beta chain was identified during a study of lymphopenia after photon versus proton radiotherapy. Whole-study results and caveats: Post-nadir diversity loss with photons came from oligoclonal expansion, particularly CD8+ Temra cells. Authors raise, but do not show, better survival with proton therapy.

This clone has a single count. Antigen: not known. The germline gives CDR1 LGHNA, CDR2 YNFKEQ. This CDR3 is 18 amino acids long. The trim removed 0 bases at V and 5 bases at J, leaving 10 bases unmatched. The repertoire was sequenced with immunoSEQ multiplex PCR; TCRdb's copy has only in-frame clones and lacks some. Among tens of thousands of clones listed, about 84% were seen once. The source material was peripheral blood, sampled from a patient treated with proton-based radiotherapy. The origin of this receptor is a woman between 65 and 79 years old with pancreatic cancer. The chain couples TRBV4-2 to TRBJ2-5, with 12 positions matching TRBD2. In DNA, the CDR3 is TGTGCCAGCAGCCAAGACCCCGCTAGCGGGAGGGCCTCCGAGACCCAGTACTTC. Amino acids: CASSQDPASGRASETQYF.